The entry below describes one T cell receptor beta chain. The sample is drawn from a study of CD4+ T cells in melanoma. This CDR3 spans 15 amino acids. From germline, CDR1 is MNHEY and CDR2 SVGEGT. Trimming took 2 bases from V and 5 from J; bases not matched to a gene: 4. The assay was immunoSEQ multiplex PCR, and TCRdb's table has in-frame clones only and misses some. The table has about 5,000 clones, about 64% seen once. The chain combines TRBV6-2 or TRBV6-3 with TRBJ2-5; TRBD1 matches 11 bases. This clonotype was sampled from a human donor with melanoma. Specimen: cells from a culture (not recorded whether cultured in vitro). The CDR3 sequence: CASSYRDRGRETQYF. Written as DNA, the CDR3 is TGTGCCAGCAGTTACCGGGACAGGGGGAGGGAGACCCAGTACTTC.